The entry that follows covers one TCR beta chain sequence. The sample comes from a study of blood T cell repertoires in COVID-19. Background on the study: T cells, B-cell-depleted T cells, or PBMCs provided the cDNA or gDNA that served as material.

V trimming: 1 base; J trimming: 0 bases; junction bases outside the gene matches: 8. CDR3 length: 17 residues. The germline V gene has CDR1 GTSNPN and CDR2 SVGIG (reference sequence). Some clones are missing from TCRdb's copy, which holds only in-frame ones; the method was immunoSEQ multiplex PCR. The sample has more than 300,000 clones; more than 70% are singletons. Either two negative PCRs, clearance, or symptom resolution qualified Cohort 3 donors as recovered. This receptor was obtained from a woman between 18 and 29 years old who had recovered from COVID-19. V is TRBV30 and J is TRBJ1-2; 10 bases map to TRBD1. What was sequenced was PBMCs or T cells enriched from blood (not recorded which). The CDR3, as DNA: TGTGCCTGGAGTGACCCGGGACAGGGGCCGCCTAACTATGGCTACACCTTC. It yields the protein CAWSDPGQGPPNYGYTF. The complete variable domain, with remaining parts taken from reference TRBV30 and TRBJ1-2, reads SQTIHQWPATLVQPVGSPLSLECTVEGTSNPNLYWYRQAAGRGLQLLFYSVGIGQISSEVPQNLSASRPQDRQFILSSKKLLLSDSGFYLCAWSDPGQGPPNYGYTFGSGTRLTVV.